This T cell receptor (beta chain) was observed in a study of blood T cell repertoires in COVID-19. Whole-study context: Italy, Spain and the United States were the sources of the convalescent and acute COVID-19 samples. From T cells, B-cell-depleted T cells, or PBMCs came the material, which was cDNA or gDNA.

This CDR3 region has 16 residues. Measured with immunoSEQ multiplex PCR; TCRdb has only the in-frame clones, and not every one. This sample yields 150,000 to 180,000 clones, of which roughly 84% are seen a single time; approximately 0.6% belongs to the top ten. Material for sequencing was peripheral blood. The TCR originated in a man in his fifties or sixties with COVID-19, enrolled during active disease. The chain links TRBV21-1 to TRBJ1-1; TRBD1, the table's D call, lacks a check against the DNA. TRBV21-1 corresponds to a pseudogene. CDR3 amino acids: CASSNTGGIENTEAFF. For the CDR3, the DNA is TGTGCCAGCAGCAATACAGGGGGGATCGAGAACACTGAAGCTTTCTTT.